The 20 T cell receptor beta chains listed next were all sequenced from one sample in a study of blood T cells in healthy people across ages. A J-beta primer mix and a sample-barcoded 5' primer were used in a second PCR of about 6 to 12 cycles. TCRdb passed the 5' RACE reads through MiXCR, listing each CDR3 protein once. The sample has about 580,000 distinct CDR3 sequences; around 48% are singletons. The specimen was blood. The receptors originated from a man at least 80 years old in good health.

To note about this clonotype: A much larger clone is a single base away; this may be a read error. This chain links TRBV6-6 with TRBJ2-3; 11 positions match TRBD2. This CDR3 spans 16 amino acids. Per germline, CDR1 MNHNY and CDR2 SVGAGI (reference sequence). This CDR3 reads CAGSRTSGRGADTQYF. CDR3 nucleotide sequence: TGTGCCGGCAGCCGAACTAGCGGGAGAGGTGCAGATACGCAGTATTTT.

Only a few counts were recorded for this clonotype. The J gene is TRBJ2-1, the V gene TRBV20-1; TRBD2 aligns across 8 bases. With 1 base clipped from V and 2 bases from J, the junction kept 7 bases outside the gene matches. Germline V CDR1 and CDR2: DFQATT, SNEGSKA (reference sequence). The CDR3 spans 16 residues. In nucleotides, the CDR3 is TGCAGTGCTAGAGGTGCCACTAGCGGAACCTACAATGAGCAGTTCTTC. It encodes CSARGATSGTYNEQFF.

V gene TRBV20-1 combines with J gene TRBJ2-7; D is ambiguous. The V gene lost 6 bases and the J gene lost 3 bases, with 12 bases spanning the gap. There are 12 residues in the CDR3. Per the germline V gene, CDR1 is DFQATT and CDR2 is SNEGSKA (reference sequence). The CDR3 sequence: CSARIESYEQYF. DNA of the CDR3: TGCAGTGCCAGGATCGAGAGCTACGAGCAGTACTTC.

The CDR3 spells CSARALDGGYGYTF. CDR3 sequence (DNA): TGCAGTGCTAGAGCTTTGGACGGGGGCTATGGCTACACCTTC. V gene TRBV20-1 combines with J gene TRBJ1-2, with D possibly matching TRBD1 (5 bases). This CDR3 spans 14 amino acids. CDR1 DFQATT and CDR2 SNEGSKA come from the germline V gene (reference sequence). The ends were cut back, 1 base at V and 4 bases at J, with 13 bases in the middle.

The V call is TRBV12-3 or TRBV12-4, the J call TRBJ2-1; perhaps TRBD2 as D (5 bases). The CDR3 consists of 16 residues. V was clipped by 3 bases and J by 2 bases, with 14 bases between them. The CDR3 sequence is CASSFSGLGTYNEQFF. In nucleotides, the CDR3 is TGTGCCAGCAGTTTTTCCGGACTGGGAACCTACAATGAGCAGTTCTTC.

The V gene is TRBV7-9, the J gene TRBJ2-7, with a possible D match to TRBD1 (6 bases). The end of the DNA is better explained by TRBJ2-5, so the J call may be wrong. The CDR3 runs 15 residues. The germline V gene has CDR1 SEHNR and CDR2 FQNEAQ (reference sequence). CDR3 sequence: CASSLLQGTEETQYF. CDR3 DNA sequence: TGTGCCAGCAGCCTTCTACAGGGCACAGAGGAGACCCAGTACTTC.

Concerning this clonotype: A single base separates this from a much larger clone, so it may be a read error. This sequence joins TRBV6-5 and TRBJ2-1; tentative D call: TRBD2 (5 bases). CDR3 size: 16 residues. Germline CDR1 is MNHEY and CDR2 is SVGAGI. CDR3 loop: CASSYTAGSSHNEQFF. The CDR3 nucleotides read TGTGCCAGCAGTTACACTGCGGGCAGCTCCCACAATGAGCAGTTCTTC.

This chain joins TRBV10-1 and TRBJ2-3; 10 positions match TRBD1. CDR1 is WNHNN, CDR2 SYGVQD, per germline (reference sequence). The CDR3 spans 16 residues. V lost 0 bases and J lost 3; bases outside the gene matches: 3. The CDR3 nucleotides are TGCGCCAGCAGTGAGTCCTGGACAGGGGGGACAGATACGCAGTATTTT. Amino acid sequence: CASSESWTGGTDTQYF.

The gene calls are TRBV10-1 and TRBJ2-5; 7 nucleotides align to TRBD1. From germline, CDR1 is WNHNN and CDR2 SYGVQD (reference sequence). CDR3 length equals 15 residues. With V trimmed by 2 bases and J by 5 bases, 8 bases remained unmatched. The CDR3 protein is CASSEAGRGSETQYF. CDR3 bases: TGCGCCAGCAGTGAGGCCGGCAGGGGGTCTGAGACCCAGTACTTC.

The V gene is TRBV6-5, the J gene TRBJ2-3; TRBD2 matches 14 bases. Germline V gene lookup returns CDR1 MNHEY and CDR2 SVGAGI. V was clipped by 2 bases and J by 12 bases; unmatched bases: 10. The CDR3 is made up of 16 amino acids. CDR3 sequence reads: CASSYRWGLAGETQYF. CDR3 bases: TGTGCCAGCAGTTACCGGTGGGGACTAGCGGGAGAGACCCAGTATTTT.

Ten or more counts support this clonotype. The V call is TRBV3-1, the J call TRBJ2-1; TRBD1 is a possible D gene (6 bases). Trimming shortened V by 0 bases and J by 13 bases, and 16 bases separated the two germline ends. The germline V gene has CDR1 LGHDT and CDR2 YNNKEL (reference sequence). The CDR3 totals 14 residues. Written as DNA, the CDR3 is TGTGCCAGCAGCCAAGATGCCGGACAGACCTTACAGTTCTTC. Its translation is CASSQDAGQTLQFF.

The chain has TRBV4-2 and TRBJ2-7; 10 bases are a match to TRBD2. Trimming at V came to 5 bases and at J to 3 bases, leaving 10 bases not matched to a gene. The CDR3 has 16 amino acids. Germline CDR1 LGHNA, CDR2 YNFKEQ. The CDR3 is CASSNPGTSDSYEQYF. CDR3 nucleotide sequence: TGTGCCAGCAGCAATCCCGGGACTAGCGACAGCTACGAGCAGTACTTC.

This clonotype was recorded a few times. The V and J genes are TRBV29-1 and TRBJ1-1; the D is unclear. The CDR3 has 12 residues. Germline CDR1 SQVTM, CDR2 ANQGSEA. The germline V and J ends were trimmed by 4 bases and 6 bases, with 12 bases remaining between them. CDR3 loop: CSVGEGSAEAFF. The CDR3 nucleotides are TGCAGCGTTGGGGAGGGTTCCGCTGAAGCTTTCTTT.

The chain links TRBV4-3 to TRBJ2-3; D not certain. Germline-derived CDR1 and CDR2 are LGHNA and YSLEER. The CDR3 contains 14 residues. Trimming pared 0 bases from V and 4 bases from J, leaving 8 bases between. In DNA form, the CDR3 reads TGCGCCAGCAGCCAAGATAGGGCCGCAGATACGCAGTATTTT. Encoded protein: CASSQDRAADTQYF.

The table lists this clonotype with a few counts. This rearrangement joins TRBV5-1 to TRBJ2-7; the D gene is possibly TRBD1 (5 bases). CDR1 is SGHRS and CDR2 is YFSETQ in the germline V gene. CDR3 length: 13 residues. Trimming left V 1 base short and J 6 bases short, with 11 bases between. The CDR3 loop reads CASSLQGASEQYF. As DNA, the CDR3 is TGCGCCAGCAGCTTGCAGGGTGCGTCCGAGCAGTACTTC.

The rearrangement uses TRBV4-1 and TRBJ2-1; D possibly matches TRBD1 or TRBD2 (5 bases each). Germline V CDR1 and CDR2: MGHRA, YSYEKL. The V and J ends lost 0 bases and 10 bases respectively, with 25 bases between them. The CDR3 spans 18 residues. For the CDR3, the DNA is TGCGCCAGCAGCCAAGATATGGTCTCTGGGACGACGAGCTACGAGCAGTTCTTC. Translated, it gives CASSQDMVSGTTSYEQFF.

This sequence joins TRBV18 and TRBJ1-1; D is unclear. V was clipped by 2 bases and J by 7 bases, with 8 bases between them. Per the germline V gene, CDR1 is KGHSH and CDR2 is LQKENI. The CDR3 sequence is 12 residues long. This CDR3 is CASSPGIGEAFF. The CDR3 coding sequence is TGTGCCAGCTCACCAGGGATTGGTGAAGCTTTCTTT.

There are many counts of this clonotype. CDR3: CASSYATSGDTDTQYF. Written as DNA, the CDR3 is TGTGCCAGCAGTTACGCGACTAGCGGGGACACAGATACGCAGTATTTT. The chain carries TRBV6-6 and TRBJ2-3; 11 nucleotides agree with TRBD2. Trimming at V came to 2 bases and at J to 2 bases, leaving 3 bases not matched to a gene. Germline V lookup: CDR1 MNHNY, CDR2 SVGAGI (reference sequence). The CDR3 length is 16 residues.

The V call is TRBV28, the J call TRBJ2-7, with 8 positions matching TRBD1. Per germline, CDR1 MDHEN and CDR2 SYDVKM. V was clipped by 6 bases and J by 5 bases; unmatched bases: 15. The CDR3 is 16 amino acids. The CDR3, as DNA: TGTGCCAGCAGCCCTAGTTTTGGACAGGGCCCCCACGAGCAGTACTTC. It encodes CASSPSFGQGPHEQYF. Full variable domain (rest looked up from reference TRBV28 and TRBJ2-7): DVKVTQSSRYLVKRTGEKVFLECVQDMDHENMFWYRQDPGLGLRLIYFSYDVKMKEKGDIPEGYSVSREKKERFSLILESASTNQTSMYLCASSPSFGQGPHEQYFGPGTRLTVT.

The CDR3 DNA follows: TGTGCCAGCAACCCCGGGGGGTATGCCGCTGAAGCTTTCTTT. Its translation: CASNPGGYAAEAFF. The rearrangement uses TRBV27 and TRBJ1-1, with a weak D call TRBD1 (5 bases). CDR3 length: 14 amino acids. Per germline, CDR1 MNHEY and CDR2 SMNVEV (reference sequence). V was shortened by 7 bases and J by 6 bases, with 18 bases between the two germline ends.